Shown below are 21 T cell receptor beta chains from a single sample sequenced in a study of yellow fever vaccine responses in identical twins (dated by TCRdb to the late 2010s). Library generation was performed with RT-PCR. The listed sequencing device is Illumina HiSeq 2500. Using fastp trimming at Q25 and MiXCR clonotype assembly, TCRdb reanalyzed the public sequencing data and kept in-frame beta chains. Merged by CDR3 protein, the rows form single entries marked with the most common genes and DNA. Counted in this sample were around 33,000 distinct CDR3 sequences; more than 45% of them appeared once. The ten largest clones represent about 4.6% of the sample. The sample consisted of T cells from blood (PBMCs), unsorted or a sorted subset (not recorded which), taken before or after yellow fever vaccination (not recorded which). These receptors were collected from a young woman who received the yellow fever vaccine. Donor details come from another sample of the same person, matched by shared clones.

By frequency in the sample, this clonotype is large. The chain is built from TRBV4-2 and TRBJ1-2; D is undetermined. Germline values: CDR1 LGHNA, CDR2 YNFKEQ. The CDR3 covers 15 residues. The V end lost 0 bases, the J end lost 2 bases, and 10 bases lay between the germline ends. CDR3 sequence (DNA): TGTGCCAGCAGCCAAGATACGGGCAGAAACTATGGCTACACCTTC. Its protein is CASSQDTGRNYGYTF.

This clonotype was counted between two and nine times. The rearrangement joins TRBV2 to TRBJ2-5; D is perhaps TRBD2 (5 bases). This CDR3 region has 15 residues. The V gene's germline CDR1 is SNHLY and CDR2 FYNNEI. Trimming cost V 4 bases and J 5 bases, with 17 bases left between them. DNA for the CDR3: TGTGCCAGCAGTGGGGCCGGGATGACGGGGGAGACCCAGTACTTC. Residues: CASSGAGMTGETQYF. Filled out from reference TRBV2 and TRBJ2-5, the complete variable domain reads EPEVTQTPSHQVTQMGQEVILRCVPISNHLYFYWYRQILGQKVEFLVSFYNNEISEKSEIFDDQFSVERPDGSNFTLKIRSTKLEDSAMYFCASSGAGMTGETQYFGPGTRLLVL.

This rearrangement joins TRBV13 to TRBJ2-5, with TRBD1 identical over 7 bases. The V gene's germline CDR1 is PRHDT and CDR2 FYEKMQ (reference sequence). The CDR3 length is 12 residues. Losses at the gene ends were 6 bases for V and 3 bases for J; bases not matched to a gene: 1. The CDR3 sequence is CASRGTEETQYF. For the CDR3, the DNA is TGTGCCAGCAGAGGGACAGAAGAGACCCAGTACTTC.

The J gene is TRBJ2-1, the V gene TRBV25-1; D is uncertain. The V end lost 4 bases, the J end lost 4 bases, and 8 bases lay between the germline ends. The CDR3 totals 13 residues. The germline V gene encodes CDR1 MGHDK and CDR2 SYGVNS. The CDR3 protein is CASSGEWYNEQFF. CDR3 DNA sequence: TGTGCCAGCAGTGGCGAGTGGTACAATGAGCAGTTCTTC.

This chain connects TRBV3-1 to TRBJ1-4; 9 bases are shared with TRBD1. Germline CDR1 LGHDT, CDR2 YNNKEL (reference sequence). This CDR3 has 17 residues. J was trimmed by 6 bases and V by 0 bases; bases with no gene match: 8. The CDR3 nucleotides are TGTGCCAGCAGCCAAGAGGGTACAGGGGGCGCGGATGAAAAACTGTTTTTT. It specifies CASSQEGTGGADEKLFF.

CDR3 sequence reads: CASSQVNRVGETQYF. CDR3 in DNA: TGTGCCAGCAGCCAAGTCAACAGAGTAGGGGAGACCCAGTACTTC. The rearrangement joins TRBV3-1 to TRBJ2-5; D not resolved. Germline V gives CDR1 LGHDT, CDR2 YNNKEL (reference sequence). CDR3 length equals 15 residues. V was trimmed by 1 base and J by 5 bases, leaving 14 bases between them.

This chain uses TRBV18 with TRBJ2-1; the match to TRBD2 covers 10 bases. The CDR3 has 16 amino acids. V shed 1 base, J shed 7 bases, and the junction held 7 bases outside the gene matches. Per germline, CDR1 KGHSH and CDR2 LQKENI. CDR3 coding DNA: TGTGCCAGCTCACCACGGTCTAGCGGGAGCATGAATGAGCAGTTCTTC. Its translation: CASSPRSSGSMNEQFF.

This chain joins TRBV29-1 and TRBJ2-5, with D uncertain. Germline CDR1 reads SQVTM; CDR2 reads ANQGSEA. Trimming took off 0 bases at V and 5 bases at J, with 10 bases between the two ends. There are 13 residues in the CDR3. The CDR3 region has the DNA TGCAGCGTTGAAGATGGCCCTGGGGAGACCCAGTACTTC. Translation: CSVEDGPGETQYF.

CDR3 nucleotide sequence: TGTGCCACCAGTGAGGCAGGGACTTCACAAGAGACCCAGTACTTC. Encoded protein: CATSEAGTSQETQYF. The gene calls are TRBV24-1 and TRBJ2-5, with a possible D match to TRBD2 (6 bases). Between the trimmed V and J ends, which lost 4 bases and 2 bases, there was a span of 13 bases. CDR1 and CDR2 from the germline V gene are KGHDR and SFDVKD. The CDR3 has 15 residues.

This sequence joins TRBV2 and TRBJ2-7; D is uncertain. The CDR3 is 14 amino acids. Germline CDR1 and CDR2: SNHLY and FYNNEI. The V and J ends lost 2 bases and 1 base respectively, with 9 bases between them. Written as DNA, the CDR3 is TGTGCCAGCAGTGAAAGGGCCAGATCCTACGAGCAGTACTTC. Amino acids: CASSERARSYEQYF.

This clonotype came up a few times. The rearrangement joins TRBV11-1 to TRBJ2-7; the D is unclear. V was clipped by 5 bases and J by 2 bases, with 10 bases between them. CDR1 is SGHAT, CDR2 FQDESV, per germline (reference sequence). This CDR3 is 13 amino acids long. The CDR3 is CASSPDGTYEQYV. The CDR3 nucleotides are TGTGCCAGCAGCCCCGACGGAACCTACGAGCAGTACGTC.

The table lists this clonotype with a count of one. The CDR3 DNA reads TGTGCCAGCAGCCAAGGAGGGCGTTGGGACGAGCAGTACTTC. As protein: CASSQGGRWDEQYF. The V and J genes are TRBV4-2 and TRBJ2-7, with D possibly matching TRBD2 (5 bases). CDR1 is LGHNA, CDR2 YNFKEQ, per germline. CDR3 length equals 14 residues. With 1 base removed from V and 5 bases from J, the gap between germline ends came to 12 bases.

This rearrangement joins TRBV20-1 to TRBJ2-3, with D uncertain. CDR1 is DFQATT and CDR2 is SNEGSKA in the germline V gene (reference sequence). This CDR3 region has 12 residues. Trimming removed 3 bases from V and 3 bases from J, with 7 bases in between. CDR3 sequence: CSASRLTDTQYF. CDR3 coding DNA: TGCAGTGCTAGTCGTTTAACAGATACGCAGTATTTT.

This chain joins TRBV4-1 and TRBJ2-1; maybe TRBD2 (5 bases). Trimming left V 1 base short and J 2 bases short, with 9 bases between. The germline V gene has CDR1 MGHRA and CDR2 YSYEKL. The CDR3 runs 15 residues. The CDR3 spells CASSQGASPYNEQFF. The CDR3 nucleotides read TGCGCCAGCAGCCAAGGAGCTAGCCCCTACAATGAGCAGTTCTTC.

The chain has TRBV2 and TRBJ2-1, with 10 bases lining up with TRBD2. Germline trimming cut 7 bases from V and 2 bases from J; bases unmatched to any gene: 2. CDR1 is SNHLY, CDR2 FYNNEI, per germline. This CDR3 has 14 amino acids. CDR3 residues: CASNGLAAYNEQFF. The CDR3 coding sequence is TGTGCCAGCAATGGACTAGCGGCCTACAATGAGCAGTTCTTC.

V gene TRBV29-1 combines with J gene TRBJ2-5, with 7 bases fitting TRBD2. J lost 7 bases, V lost 8 bases, and 10 bases had no gene match. The CDR3 has 12 amino acids. Germline values: CDR1 SQVTM, CDR2 ANQGSEA. The CDR3 region has the DNA TGCAGCATACTCAGGGACTATGGGACCCAGTACTTC. It codes for CSILRDYGTQYF.

The chain carries TRBV4-1 and TRBJ2-5; 9 bases are a match to TRBD1. V was pared by 4 bases and J by 13 bases, with 13 bases of the junction left unmatched. CDR1 and CDR2 from the germline V gene are MGHRA and YSYEKL. This CDR3 region has 14 residues. The CDR3 sequence: CASSRWPQGAVRYF. The CDR3, as DNA: TGCGCCAGCAGCCGGTGGCCACAGGGGGCAGTGAGGTACTTC.

V usage is TRBV20-1 and J usage is TRBJ2-5; 8 bases fit TRBD2. Germline V gene data show CDR1 as DFQATT and CDR2 as SNEGSKA (reference sequence). This CDR3 has 16 amino acids. With V trimmed by 1 base and J by 4 bases, 11 bases remained unmatched. In DNA, the CDR3 is TGCAGTGCTAGAGGCCGAGGACTAGCTCAGGGAGAGACCCAGTACTTC. This translates into CSARGRGLAQGETQYF.

The chain combines TRBV2 with TRBJ1-5, with 10 bases aligning to TRBD1. The trim removed 5 bases at V and 0 bases at J, leaving 7 bases unmatched. The germline gives CDR1 SNHLY, CDR2 FYNNEI. This CDR3 is built from 17 residues. CDR3 coding DNA: TGTGCCAGCAGTCCCGGGACAGGGGCTTTTAGCAATCAGCCCCAGCATTTT. Encoded protein: CASSPGTGAFSNQPQHF.

This clonotype was counted between two and nine times. The chain employs TRBV14 and TRBJ1-2; D might be TRBD1 (5 bases). The V and J ends lost 4 bases and 3 bases respectively, with 12 bases between them. The CDR3 totals 14 residues. Germline V gene sequence: CDR1 SGHDN, CDR2 FVKESK. CDR3 nucleotides: TGTGCCAGCAGCCTTAGAGGAGGGGACTATGGCTACACCTTC. It is translated as CASSLRGGDYGYTF.

The V gene is TRBV29-1, the J gene TRBJ2-1, with D possibly being TRBD2 (6 bases). The CDR3 loop spans 13 amino acids. CDR1 and CDR2 (germline): SQVTM, ANQGSEA. Trimming pared 4 bases from V and 4 bases from J, leaving 11 bases between. This chain's CDR3 is CSVGQAGYNEQFF. In nucleotides, the CDR3 is TGCAGCGTTGGGCAAGCGGGTTACAATGAGCAGTTCTTC.